This TCR beta chain was obtained from a study of regulatory T cells in long-lasting Graves disease (dated by TCRdb to the early 2020s). Describing the broader study: Patients with newly diagnosed Graves' disease had been on antithyroid drugs for under 3 months. This study used TCR sequencing and RNA sequencing of peripheral blood to compare persistent Graves' disease patients against newly diagnosed Graves' disease patients. The study was registered as a clinical trial and conducted in China. A total of about 33 samples underwent TCR sequencing, from some 13 patients with persistent Graves' disease and approximately 20 patients with newly diagnosed Graves' disease. Study-wide findings and limitations: The authors acknowledged the small sample size as a limitation that may reduce accuracy. Only the TCR beta chain was sequenced and analyzed. Compared with newly diagnosed patients, persistent Graves' disease patients had lower TCR Shannon entropy and fewer highly expanded clones, which suggests clonal expansion. Only peripheral blood was studied, because thyroid tissue, the primary lesion, was inaccessible. A larger number of public clonotypes was shared among persistent patients (about 2,700) than among newly diagnosed patients (around 970).

The intended sense of this specimen's time point label: newly diagnosed GD, antithyroid drugs for less than 3 months. For both TCR sequencing and RNA sequencing, RNA was extracted from PBMCs in TRIzol. The diagnosis of Graves' disease followed American Thyroid Association guidelines. The patients came from an endocrinology department in Xi'an, China. Each patient gave about 9.1 milliliters of peripheral blood, collected in an EDTA anticoagulant tube. Ficoll Paque Plus density gradient separation was used to isolate PBMCs, and no further T cell sorting was performed. An Agilent 2100 Bioanalyzer and agarose gel were used to check RNA quality, and a NanoDrop 2000 was used to measure RNA concentration. To prepare the library, multiplex PCR was applied. The data were produced on an Illumina HiSeq 4000. CDR3 regions were amplified by Arm-PCR with iRepertoire HTBI primers to construct TCR beta libraries. Before sequencing, the PCR products went through gel purification. Turning to the authors' computational methods: Gene usage analysis of CDR3 amino acid clonotypes relied on the approximately 60 TRBV and 15 or so TRBJ segments identified across samples. COPE and FqMerger were used to merge filtered high-quality paired reads into contigs. BLAST was used to align contigs to IMGT TRBV, TRBD and TRBJ reference genes, with CDR3 defined following IMGT. Any clonotype with a frequency above 0.1% was classified as a highly expanded clone. Shannon entropy was used to measure repertoire diversity, and the Gini coefficient was used to measure V-J evenness. A clonotype found in more than one individual was treated as public. TCRdb trimmed the raw reads at Q25, called clones with MiXCR and kept productive beta chains. Identical CDR3 protein sequences are pooled into one entry, listed with their most common genes and DNA. Clone size and V and J calls follow TCRdb, not the original study. Counted in this sample were roughly 520,000 distinct CDR3 sequences; 9.5% to 15% of them appeared once. The leading ten clones occupy roughly 8.9% of the sample.

There are many counts of this clonotype. Its recognized antigen is unknown. Per-base quality was not reported, and no clone a single base away is much larger than it. This same sample was also taken into another study, of T cells in Graves' hyperthyroidism and ophthalmopathy. From that second study: Graves' hyperthyroidism was defined as stable when no progression to ophthalmopathy occurred over 18 months of follow-up. Hyperthyroidism patients were newly diagnosed, had a disease duration of under 2 months, and were aged 18 to 65 years. Exclusion was applied to patients with uncontrolled infections, other autoimmune diseases, pregnancy or lactation. Diagnoses relied on clinical symptoms, serum thyroxine and TRAb, thyroid ultrasound and orbital computed tomography. A first-round RT-PCR of the TCR CDR3 used the HTBI primer set with the Qiagen OneStep RT-PCR kit. Blood samples also contained most of the expanded thyroid clonotypes (frequency above 0.001), which suggests that blood repertoires may reflect thyroid immune responses. A 13 V-J signature model separated ophthalmopathy from stable hyperthyroidism, with 87.88% sensitivity and 81% to 83% specificity in cross-validation and 80%/75% in testing. During validation, the model predicted progression to ophthalmopathy a median of about 6.3 months ahead of onset, with around 71% sensitivity and 72% to 85% specificity. A discovery cohort of about 95 patients, approximately 44 with Graves' ophthalmopathy and approximately 55 with stable Graves' hyperthyroidism, was used to find distinguishing TCR V-J signatures. Whether ophthalmopathy could be predicted prospectively was tested in an independent validation cohort made up of under 20 hyperthyroidism patients plus 17 patients who later progressed to ophthalmopathy. The approximately 100 discovery patients were randomly divided into training and test sets at a 7:3 ratio. In six Graves' hyperthyroidism patients, the study also compared T-cell repertoires from thyroid tissue with T-cell repertoires from blood. Once sampling was done, hyperthyroidism patients were given methimazole at a starting dose of 30 mg daily, whereas ophthalmopathy patients were given high-dose intravenous methylprednisolone. Libraries were constructed in a second round of multiplex PCR, after which size selection and purification were carried out. The libraries were sequenced on an Illumina HiSeq2000 using paired-end 100 bp reads. SOAPnuke was used to process the raw data, with reads discarded if the reads contained adapters or uncalled bases, had a mean Phred below 15, or lacked an exact constant-primer or identifier match. High-quality paired reads were merged with COPE v1.2.5, and unique nucleotide sequences were defined as clonotypes. MiTCR v1.1 was used to align clonotypes to the IMGT TRBV, TRBD and TRBJ reference segments. The analysis included only V-J combinations with a frequency above 0.0001, which together covered over 98% of the repertoires. A TCS score was defined as the ratio of F50 (clonal expansion) to E x V (chaos), with BLOSUM62-based TCRdist applied between CDR3 peptides within each V-J. Welch's t-statistics and random forest reduced around 550 V-J features to 13, which were used in a naive Bayes classifier (R e1071). No statistical method was used to fix the sample size in advance, and group allocation was not hidden from the investigators. According to the paper, TCR Vbeta CDR3 sequencing was carried out on some 130 peripheral blood samples, which came from more than 40 ophthalmopathy, 75 or so hyperthyroidism and approximately 17 progressor patients.

The sequence came from a woman aged 30 to 39 with Graves disease. Donor details come from another sample of the same person, matched by shared clones. Sample: peripheral blood mononuclear cells (PBMCs), taken at new diagnosis, from a patient treated with antithyroid drugs.

The nucleotides are TGTGCCAGCAGGAAGCGGGCGTACAATGAGCAGTTCTTC. Its amino acids are CASRKRAYNEQFF. The chain couples TRBV2 to TRBJ2-1, with TRBD2 as a weak D call on 6 bases. CDR1 SNHLY and CDR2 FYNNEI are derived from the germline V gene. V gives up 6 bases and J gives up 4 bases, and the segment between their germline ends measures 10 bases. From the cysteine up to the phenylalanine, the CDR3 has a length of 13 residues. Solely the CDR3 DNA is kept, with 39 bases framed from the first base. With the rest looked up from the reference TRBV2 and TRBJ2-1 genes rather than sequenced, the full variable domain is EPEVTQTPSHQVTQMGQEVILRCVPISNHLYFYWYRQILGQKVEFLVSFYNNEISEKSEIFDDQFSVERPDGSNFTLKIRSTKLEDSAMYFCASRKRAYNEQFFGPGTRLTVL.